This T cell receptor beta chain stems from a study of blood T cell repertoires in COVID-19. Study background: Some COVID-19 samples were acute and others convalescent; all came from the United States, Italy and Spain. Sources were T cells, B-cell-depleted T cells, or PBMCs; the material itself was cDNA or gDNA.

Enrolled through a virtual design, the participants were between about 18 and 89 years of age and came from fewer than 30 US areas. The study assigned cohorts using participant-reported clinical history. TCRdb's table, derived via immunoSEQ multiplex PCR, lists solely in-frame clones and lacks some. The sample holds 350,000 to 400,000 clones, nearly 90% seen once. Sequencing used PBMCs or T cells enriched from blood (not recorded which). The clonotype was recovered from a woman aged 25 to 39 who had recovered from COVID-19.

For the CDR3, the DNA is TGTGCCAGCAGCTTAGATCCCGGACAATCCGAGCAGTACTTC. Protein product: CASSLDPGQSEQYF. The chain uses TRBV7-6 and TRBJ2-7, with D possibly being TRBD1 (5 bases). Trimming removed 1 base at V and 6 bases at J, with 13 bases between. Germline CDR1 is SGHVS and CDR2 is FNYEAQ. CDR3 length: 14 residues.